Sequencing of this T cell receptor beta chain was carried out in a study of T cell repertoires in cytomegalovirus infection. In the study overall: Newly reported HLA-C-restricted and thoroughly characterized HLA-B-restricted CMV epitopes were employed. Evidence of both CMV infection and a matching HLA type came from public TCR beta signatures. Study-level results: In two of eight donors, the top clonotype was HLA-C-restricted CMV-specific.

This clonotype was counted only a few times. Its antigen is currently unknown. The CDR3 is made up of 19 amino acids. Germline CDR1 is SGHAT and CDR2 is FQNNGV. V dropped 3 bases and J dropped 0 bases, with 18 bases sitting between them. TCRdb independently ran MiXCR on the reads; one entry per CDR3 protein. This table holds fewer than 1,000,000 distinct CDR3 sequences, 30% to 40% found once. The TCR sequence derives from a human donor in good health (CMV status not recorded). Some clones in this sample may be carry-over from other donors' samples. The specimen comprised cultured CD8+ T cells from PBMCs, sampled from culture after CMV antigen stimulation. The chain joins TRBV11-2 to TRBJ2-6; D possibly corresponds to TRBD1 (5 bases). DNA for the CDR3: TGTGCCAGCAGCTTTGGTCCTGGACAACTATACTCTGGGGCCAACGTCCTGACTTTC. Translated: CASSFGPGQLYSGANVLTF.